This entry concerns a single T cell receptor beta chain. The data were taken from a study of blood T cell repertoires in COVID-19. Clones were sequenced by immunoSEQ multiplex PCR, and TCRdb holds only the in-frame ones, with some missing. The sample consists of around 470,000 clones, 90% of them appearing once. Trimming at V came to 2 bases and at J to 11 bases, leaving 8 bases not matched to a gene. The CDR3 is made up of 13 amino acids. The germline V gene has CDR1 LGHDT and CDR2 YNNKEL (reference sequence). This sequence was found in a man aged 18 to 35 who had recovered from COVID-19. The sample was PBMCs or T cells enriched from blood (not recorded which). The rearrangement uses TRBV3-1 (or the pseudogene TRBV3-2) and TRBJ1-1, with TRBD1 matching 7 bases. The DNA of the CDR3 is TGTGCCAGCAGCCAACCAGACAGGGTGGGCGCTTTCTTT. Protein product: CASSQPDRVGAFF.